These 18 T cell receptor beta chains came from one sample sequenced in a study of cytomegalovirus exposure and HLA in healthy donors. In the PCR, 60 Vbeta and 13 Jbeta primers were used. The repertoire was sequenced with immunoSEQ multiplex PCR; TCRdb's copy has only in-frame clones and lacks some. This table lists tens of thousands of clones. Sample: PBMCs. The receptors were sampled from a woman in her thirties or forties in good health and CMV-seropositive.

CDR3 in DNA: TGTGCCAGCAGTTCCTGGTTAGATCAGCCCCAGCATTTT. This sequence encodes CASSSWLDQPQHF. The gene calls are TRBV27 and TRBJ1-5; the D is unclear. V was trimmed by 4 bases and J by 5 bases, leaving 9 bases between them. Looked up from germline, CDR1 is MNHEY and CDR2 is SMNVEV (reference sequence). The CDR3 contains 13 residues.

The V and J genes are TRBV6-5 and TRBJ2-2; D possibly corresponds to TRBD2 (7 bases). The V gene's germline CDR1 is MNHEY and CDR2 SVGAGI. The length of the CDR3 is 14 residues. V was clipped by 6 bases and J by 5 bases, with 13 bases between them. CDR3 sequence: CASRRGGETGELFF. CDR3 nucleotide sequence: TGTGCCAGCAGAAGAGGGGGGGAAACCGGGGAGCTGTTTTTT.

The CDR3, as DNA: TGTGCCATGGGGGGGCGAAGGGATAACACAGATACGCAGTATTTT. This gives the protein CAMGGRRDNTDTQYF. This rearrangement joins TRBV10-3 to TRBJ2-3; perhaps TRBD2 as D (7 bases). Looked up from germline, CDR1 is ENHRY and CDR2 is SYGVKD. Trimming left V 9 bases short and J 2 bases short, with 18 bases between. The CDR3 is made up of 15 amino acids.

For this clone: Germline and junction disagree at one end, which may indicate a read error. The chain links TRBV7-7 to TRBJ2-7; TRBD1 agrees at 7 bases. This CDR3 region has 15 residues. CDR1 is SSHAT and CDR2 is FNYEAQ in the germline V gene (reference sequence). CDR3 protein: CASSSGQAGPYEQYF. CDR3 in DNA: TGTGCTAGCAGCTCCGGACAGGCCGGCCCCTACGAGCAGTACTTC.

The genes are TRBV27 and TRBJ1-1; D unresolved. With 0 bases removed from V and 4 bases from J, the gap between germline ends came to 15 bases. The CDR3 length is 16 residues. CDR1 and CDR2 from the germline V gene are MNHEY and SMNVEV (reference sequence). The CDR3 loop reads CASSLSVGDTLTEAFF. In DNA, the CDR3 is TGTGCCAGCAGTTTATCGGTCGGGGATACGCTCACTGAAGCTTTCTTT.

Concerning this clone itself: The sample carries other DNA sequences with the same CDR3. The chain carries TRBV6-5 and TRBJ2-6; D gene ambiguous. This CDR3 comprises 15 residues. Per germline, CDR1 MNHEY and CDR2 SVGAGI. Trimming shortened V by 3 bases and J by 0 bases, and 6 bases separated the two germline ends. CDR3 coding DNA: TGTGCCAGCAGTTATTCGTCCTCTGGGGCCAACGTCCTGACTTTC. Protein product: CASSYSSSGANVLTF.

CDR3 sequence (DNA): TGTGCCAGCAGCTTAGACGGGAGCGAGCAGTACTTC. Translated: CASSLDGSEQYF. The chain combines TRBV7-6 with TRBJ2-7; maybe TRBD2 (6 bases). Germline lookup yields CDR1 SGHVS and CDR2 FNYEAQ. Trimming pared 1 base from V and 6 bases from J, leaving 7 bases between. The CDR3 contains 12 residues. Full variable domain (outside the CDR3, taken from reference TRBV7-6 and TRBJ2-7): GAGVSQSPRYKVTKRGQDVALRCDPISGHVSLYWYRQALGQGPEFLTYFNYEAQQDKSGLPNDRFSAERPEGSISTLTIQRTEQRDSAMYRCASSLDGSEQYFGPGTRLTVT.

The V call is TRBV2, the J call TRBJ1-6; D not certain. Per the germline V gene, CDR1 is SNHLY and CDR2 is FYNNEI. V lost 0 bases to trimming and J lost 10 bases, with 13 bases between them. The CDR3 has 15 amino acids. The CDR3 nucleotides are TGTGCCAGCAGTGAAGCGCGAAACGGGGTCTCACCCCTCCACTTT. Amino acid sequence: CASSEARNGVSPLHF.

The genes are TRBV10-3 and TRBJ1-2; 11 bases fit TRBD1. V shed 6 bases, J shed 7 bases, and the junction held 4 bases outside the gene matches. This CDR3 region has 13 residues. CDR1 is ENHRY and CDR2 is SYGVKD in the germline V gene. This CDR3 is CAIRGQGESGYTF. The CDR3 DNA sequence: TGTGCCATCAGGGGACAGGGGGAAAGTGGCTACACCTTC.

This chain uses TRBV11-3 with TRBJ2-3; perhaps TRBD1 as D (5 bases). V was trimmed by 5 bases and J by 8 bases, leaving 11 bases between them. The CDR3 spans 12 residues. Germline CDR1 and CDR2: SGHNT and YENEEA. The CDR3 nucleotides read TGTGCCAGCAGCGCGGACATCGGTACGCAGTATTTT. Its protein product is CASSADIGTQYF.

The chain employs TRBV5-1 and TRBJ1-2; 12 nucleotides agree with TRBD1. Trimming cost V 5 bases and J 2 bases; bases outside gene matches: 4. The germline CDR1 and CDR2 sequences are SGHRS and YFSETQ. The CDR3 runs to 15 residues. In DNA, the CDR3 is TGCGCCAGCAGTCCCGGGACAGGGGGCAACTATGGCTACACCTTC. Its translation: CASSPGTGGNYGYTF.

The CDR3 nucleotides read TGTGCCAGCAGCGAGACAGGGGGCGGACAGCCCCAGCATTTT. Translated: CASSETGGGQPQHF. This rearrangement joins TRBV6-1 to TRBJ1-5; 10 bases line up with TRBD1. Trimming took 6 bases from V and 7 from J; bases not matched to a gene: 6. This CDR3 region has 14 residues. The germline V gene encodes CDR1 MNHNS and CDR2 SASEGT.

The chain employs TRBV5-6 and TRBJ2-7, with 9 bases lining up with TRBD1. The trim removed 3 bases at V and 0 bases at J, leaving 10 bases unmatched. The CDR3 has 17 amino acids. CDR1 and CDR2 from the germline V gene are SGHDT and YYEEEE. The CDR3 reads CASSSLQGQGFSYEQYF. CDR3 DNA sequence: TGTGCCAGCAGCTCCTTACAGGGACAGGGCTTCTCCTACGAGCAGTACTTC.

The chain carries TRBV6-6 and TRBJ2-7, with a tentative D call TRBD2 (5 bases). The germline CDR1 and CDR2 sequences are MNHNY and SVGAGI (reference sequence). This CDR3 is built from 14 residues. With 2 bases removed from V and 3 bases from J, the gap between germline ends came to 11 bases. The CDR3 loop reads CASSYPGNLYEQYF. The CDR3 nucleotides are TGTGCCAGCAGTTACCCGGGAAACCTCTACGAGCAGTACTTC.

The rearrangement links TRBV11-2 to TRBJ1-1, with D perhaps matching TRBD1 (5 bases). The germline V gene encodes CDR1 SGHAT and CDR2 FQNNGV. The CDR3 loop spans 13 amino acids. Trimming took 7 bases from V and 3 from J, leaving 12 bases between them. CDR3 nucleotides: TGTGCCAGCACACAAACAGGATACACTGAAGCTTTCTTT. Translating gives CASTQTGYTEAFF.

The chain joins TRBV19 to TRBJ1-1; D not certain. Germline-derived CDR1 and CDR2 are LNHDA and SQIVND (reference sequence). The CDR3 length is 13 residues. Between the trimmed V and J ends, which lost 5 bases and 3 bases, there was a span of 10 bases. As DNA, the CDR3 is TGTGCCAGTAGTGCGGATCCGGACACTGAAGCTTTCTTT. This encodes CASSADPDTEAFF.

The chain uses TRBV28 and TRBJ2-2; 9 bases agree with TRBD2. The CDR3 contains 14 residues. The germline V gene has CDR1 MDHEN and CDR2 SYDVKM. With V trimmed by 5 bases and J by 6 bases, 4 bases remained unmatched. The CDR3 DNA sequence: TGTGCCAGCAGTAGCGGGGGGTCGGCCGGGGAGCTGTTTTTT. It specifies CASSSGGSAGELFF. Supplemented by reference TRBV28 and TRBJ2-2, the full variable domain reads DVKVTQSSRYLVKRTGEKVFLECVQDMDHENMFWYRQDPGLGLRLIYFSYDVKMKEKGDIPEGYSVSREKKERFSLILESASTNQTSMYLCASSSGGSAGELFFGEGSRLTVL.

CDR3 residues: CASSPTRGHSPLHF. Written as DNA, the CDR3 is TGTGCCAGCAGTCCCACCAGGGGGCACTCACCCCTCCACTTT. The rearrangement links TRBV6-5 to TRBJ1-6; 8 positions agree with TRBD1. The CDR3 is 14 residues long. Trimming took 5 bases from V and 10 from J; bases not matched to a gene: 7. CDR1 is MNHEY and CDR2 is SVGAGI in the germline V gene.